This TCR beta chain was recovered during a study of human T cells and chemical hapten exposure (dated by TCRdb to 2020 to 2023). Some background on the complete study: For sensitization, 2% DPC in acetone was applied to an approximately 2 cm by approximately 2 cm area of upper inner arm skin. For TCR sequencing, blood came from some 31 alopecia patients at anywhere from one to four time points (pre-sensitization, 2, 6 and 24 weeks). Patch tests used Finn chambers with 0.01% DPC on the upper back, scored after 6 days by International Contact Dermatitis Research Group standards. The patient cohort, mostly female, included alopecia areata with under or over 50% scalp involvement, alopecia totalis and alopecia universalis. Weekly therapeutic DPC doses were additionally applied to the scalp of patients throughout the roughly 23-week study period. Blood samples were taken from patients before sensitization (week 0) and then at 2, 6 and about 24 weeks after DPC sensitization. Libraries were combined into a pool for sequencing, and differences in TCR yield between samples came mainly from small differences in library volumes within the pool. The study tracked peripheral blood TCR repertoire changes in vivo during primary and secondary sensitization to the hapten diphenylcyclopropenone (DPC) in alopecia patients. General study outcomes and caveats: After repeated subsampling, the strength of the expansion versus patch-test correlation and the threshold at which it became significant changed. No change with DPC sensitization was found in the number of TCRs above 1 in 1000 frequency, and no evidence of global repertoire structure alterations was found. Significantly more large CDR3 similarity clusters were formed by expanded TCRs than by pre-sensitization or healthy control sets, consistent with antigen-driven responses. Patch test score was positively correlated with the number of PT1 expanded TCRs, with significance at thresholds 8, 16 and 32 but not at 4. All patients had alopecia, a presumed autoimmune disease, so their immune response might differ from that of healthy individuals.

The library was generated by RACE. Data came from a NextSeq 500. Library preparation attached unique molecular identifiers to individual cDNA molecules for quantitative, reproducible TCR counting. Both TCR alpha and TCR beta chains were sequenced from each blood RNA sample. Turning to the authors' computational methods: The median number of TCRs per sample was over 85,000, ranging from about 20,000 to 690,600. The Decombinator software suite was used to annotate the V, J and CDR3 of the TCR reads. Every sample was subsampled to the same number of TCRs (28,000) for the PS versus PT1 abundance plots. TCRs were defined as expanded if absent before sensitization and observed at least eight times at the 2-week time point. TCRdb trimmed the raw reads at Q25, called clones with MiXCR and kept productive beta chains. Identical CDR3 protein sequences are pooled into one entry, listed with their most common genes and DNA. TCRdb assigned the V and J calls; the authors' analysis was not used. The sample table records over 300,000 distinct CDR3 sequences; around 5.5% of these occur just once. 2% to 3% of the sample is in the top ten clones.

This specimen's time point label, per the study, means: pre-sensitization, week 0. In light of the paper, this sample's treatment or condition label describes: therapeutic diphenylcyclopropenone sensitization with weekly scalp DPC. At every patch-test visit, the blood draw took place before the patch test was put on. To be eligible, patients had to be aged 18 to 70, diagnosed with alopecia and judged suitable for DPC therapy, while pregnant patients were excluded. Unfractionated whole blood was collected in Tempus Blood RNA tubes, and total RNA was extracted from that blood. The table lists this clonotype with many counts. This receptor's antigen is unknown. No base quality information exists; no much larger clone differs at one position. The input for sequencing was whole blood, taken in connection with sensitization to the hapten diphenylcyclopropenone (DPC). This sequence was found in a woman between 45 and 65 years old with alopecia areata. Some clones in this sample may be carry-over from other donors' samples.

The bases are TGTGCCAGCAGTTTTGGGGCGGGTCCCTACGAGCAGTACTTC. Translated, it reads CASSFGAGPYEQYF. The chain is assembled from TRBV27 and TRBJ2-7; the D gene is perhaps TRBD1 or TRBD2, each of them matching over 5 bases. The CDR3 goes from the cysteine to the phenylalanine over 14 residues. Only the CDR3 region is kept as DNA, spanning 42 bases read in frame from base 1. V and J lose 3 bases and 2 bases, and a span of 11 bases separates them. Per the germline V gene (reference sequence), MNHEY is the CDR1 and SMNVEV is the CDR2.